This is a list of T cell receptor beta chains from one sample in a study of blood T cell repertoires in COVID-19. Clones were read by immunoSEQ multiplex PCR, and TCRdb kept only the in-frame ones, dropping some. The repertoire holds approximately 300,000 clones, with 90% as singletons. Sequencing used peripheral blood. The receptors stem from a woman aged 25 to 39 with COVID-19, enrolled during active disease. Both conserved end residues are part of each CDR3. D genes are given only for firm matches.

V	D	J	CDR3
TRBV19	TRBD1	TRBJ1-4	CASRRTGQGEKLFF
TRBV4-2	TRBD1	TRBJ2-5	CASSQRGRTQETQYF
TRBV9	.	TRBJ2-2	CASSVATTGYGELFF
TRBV18	TRBD2	TRBJ2-7	CASSPVLAGGSYEQYF
TRBV5-1	.	TRBJ1-4	CASSLEGQDDEKLFF
TRBV27	.	TRBJ1-4	CASRAGEKLFF
TRBV2	.	TRBJ1-2	CASSTTRGDGYTF
TRBV4-2	TRBD2	TRBJ2-7	CASSQEAALADYPVF
TRBV11-2	TRBD2	TRBJ2-7	CASQRGLDVHEQYF
TRBV19	TRBD1	TRBJ2-1	CASSSGTGSYNEQFF
TRBV5-1	.	TRBJ2-1	CASSLERVDGEQFF
TRBV2	.	TRBJ2-1	CASSEGYLVEQFF
TRBV27	TRBD1	TRBJ1-1	CASSPNRGRPVDTEAFF
TRBV7-9	.	TRBJ2-1	CASSLGLILNNEQFF
TRBV24-1	.	TRBJ2-3	CATSERTDTQYF
TRBV19	.	TRBJ1-2	CASSTSIQGVYGYTF
TRBV15	TRBD1	TRBJ2-3	CATSILGGEEAQYF
TRBV10-1	TRBD2	TRBJ2-2	CASSGGLAGAPRVTGELFF
TRBV6-5	TRBD1	TRBJ1-2	CASSYAGGQGSGYTF
TRBV10-2	.	TRBJ2-5	CASSTEQETQYF
TRBV4-1	.	TRBJ1-1	CASSQVSRKAFF
TRBV5-4	TRBD2	TRBJ2-5	CASSLSGYGRGETQYF
TRBV4-3	TRBD1	TRBJ2-5	CASSQGTGKETQYF
TRBV11-2	TRBD1	TRBJ1-2	CASSFRTGNGYTF
TRBV5-8	TRBD1	TRBJ1-1	CASSPGQGRTEAFF
TRBV3-1/TRBV3-2	TRBD1	TRBJ1-6	CASSHGQGESPLHF
TRBV19	.	TRBJ2-6	CASRPTGLPSSGANVLTF
TRBV6-6	.	TRBJ2-1	CASRTSAYNEQFF
TRBV24-1	.	TRBJ2-2	CAAGRGTGELFF
TRBV5-4	TRBD2	TRBJ2-2	CASSAKGRTGGTGELFF
TRBV10-3	TRBD2	TRBJ2-6	CAISDPGLVRGANVLTF
TRBV5-1	.	TRBJ2-4	CASSPRTGRGRLAKNIQYF
TRBV27	.	TRBJ2-1	CASSLGSGNEQFF
TRBV11-2	TRBD1	TRBJ2-1	CASSPTTGRDEQFF
TRBV30	.	TRBJ2-7	CAWSARTEQYF